These T cell receptor beta chains were read from a single sample in a study of shared clonotypes between healthy human individuals. Some clones are missing from TCRdb's copy, which holds only in-frame ones; the method was immunoSEQ multiplex PCR. The sample has approximately 1,000,000 clones, 75% to 85% seen once. Sequences were obtained from memory CD4+ T cells from PBMCs. The receptor source for this set is a man aged 18 to 30 in good health. Some clones in this sample may be carry-over from other donors' samples. Both conserved end residues are part of each CDR3. The D gene is left open where the match is weak. Only some rows state a clone size, as once, few, many or a class for expanded clones.

j_call v_call d_call clone_size cdr3_nt cdr3_aa
TRBJ2-7 TRBV5-4 . . TGTGCCAGCAGTTGGCAGGGGAGCTCCTACGAGCAGTACTTC CASSWQGSSYEQYF
TRBJ1-3 TRBV13 . . TGTGCCAGCAGCCGGGACCGAGGAAACACCATATATTTT CASSRDRGNTIYF
TRBJ1-2 TRBV6-1 . . TGTGCCAGCAACAGGGCTAGCGGTTTCTACACCTTC CASNRASGFYTF
TRBJ2-1 TRBV18 TRBD2 . TGTGCCAGCTCACCTACTAGCGCCTACAATGAGCAGTTCTTC CASSPTSAYNEQFF
TRBJ2-2 TRBV2 . . TGTGCCAGCAGAAGGGCTGGGGAGCTGTTTTTT CASRRAGELFF
TRBJ1-4 TRBV5-1 . once TGCGCCAGCAGCTTGTGGTTTGCAACTAATGAAAAACTGTTTTTT CASSLWFATNEKLFF
TRBJ2-2 TRBV11-2 . few TGTGCCAGCAGCTTAGATCGGACCGGGGAGCTGTTTTTT CASSLDRTGELFF
TRBJ2-2 TRBV15 TRBD2 . TGTGCCACCAGGCCTAGCGGAACCTTAGGGGGGGAGCTGTTTTTT CATRPSGTLGGELFF
TRBJ1-1 TRBV7-9 . . TGTGCCAGCAGCTTAGGGGCGGCCATGAACACTGAAGCTTTCTTT CASSLGAAMNTEAFF
TRBJ2-3 TRBV2 . . TGTGCCAGCAGTCTCCCCGGGACTAGCACAGATACGCAGTATTTT CASSLPGTSTDTQYF
TRBJ2-5 TRBV4-1 TRBD1 . TGCGCCAGCGGGCGGGACAGGGGTGAAGAGACCCAGTACTTC CASGRDRGEETQYF
TRBJ2-1 TRBV5-1 TRBD1 . TGCGCCAGCAGCTGGCGACAGGGGTCCGGCCATGAGCAGTTCTTC CASSWRQGSGHEQFF
TRBJ1-6 TRBV28 TRBD1 . TGTGCCAGCAGGTTACAGGGGGACGGGTCACCCCTCCACTTT CASRLQGDGSPLHF
TRBJ1-5 TRBV5-1 TRBD1 . TGCGCCAGCAGCCCCGGGACAGATAGCAATCAGCCCCAGCATTTT CASSPGTDSNQPQHF
TRBJ2-7 TRBV5-1 . many TGCGCCAGCAGCTTGGCGGAAACCTACGAGCAGTACTTC CASSLAETYEQYF
TRBJ2-3 TRBV6-6 TRBD2 once TGTGCCAGCACCTTAGCGGGGACGGAAGATACGCAGTATTTT CASTLAGTEDTQYF
TRBJ1-4 TRBV7-4 . . TGTGCCAGCAGCTCCTGCGTGTCGGATGAAAAACTGTTTTTT CASSSCVSDEKLFF
TRBJ1-1 TRBV18 . . TGTGCCAGCTCACCATTGGGGGCAATGAACACTGAAGCTTTCTTT CASSPLGAMNTEAFF
TRBJ2-5 TRBV6-1 . . TGTGCCAGCAGTGTCTCAGGGAAAGAGACCCAGTACTTC CASSVSGKETQYF
TRBJ1-2 TRBV28 . . TGTGCCAGCAGTTTGAGGGCGGATTATGGCTACACCTTC CASSLRADYGYTF
TRBJ2-1 TRBV4-3 . . TGCGCCAGCAGCCCCCACCCCTTAGCAGCGTACTCCAATGAGCAGTTCTTC CASSPHPLAAYSNEQFF
TRBJ2-5 TRBV12-5 . few TGTGCTAGTGGTTTGGTACTCCCACCGCTCTCGGGAGCCCCCTTGGTCGAGACCCAGTACTTC CASGLVLPPLSGAPLVETQYF
TRBJ2-7 TRBV18 . . TGTGCCAGCTCACCACTGGCAAGGGAGTCCTACGAGCAGTACTTC CASSPLARESYEQYF
TRBJ1-3 TRBV4-3 TRBD1 . TGCGCCAGCAGCCCTCGGGACAGATCCTCTGGAAACACCATATATTTT CASSPRDRSSGNTIYF
TRBJ2-7 TRBV28 TRBD1 few TGTGCCAGCAGTTTACTAGGGGGACAGGGGTTGTACGAGCAGTACTTC CASSLLGGQGLYEQYF
TRBJ1-4 TRBV15 . . TGTGCCACCAGCAGAGATCTCGTCGGCCGGTCGGGTCCTGATAATGAAAAACTGTTTTTT CATSRDLVGRSGPDNEKLFF
TRBJ2-4 TRBV2 . few TGTGCCAGCAGGACCGGGACCGGGGGCGTTCAGTACTTC CASRTGTGGVQYF
TRBJ1-5 TRBV18 TRBD1 many TGTGCCAGCTCCCGGACAGGGGGTGGAAATCAGCCCCAGCATTTT CASSRTGGGNQPQHF
TRBJ1-4 TRBV11-2 . . TGTGCCAGCAGCCAGCGGATTACAACTAATGAAAAACTGTTTTTT CASSQRITTNEKLFF
TRBJ2-5 TRBV7-3 TRBD1 . TGTGCCAGCAGCCAAAACGCGAGGACAGGGGATGAGACCCAGTACTTC CASSQNARTGDETQYF
TRBJ1-5 TRBV5-6 . . TGTGCCAGCAGCATTCAGGGAGGCAATCAGCCCCAGCATTTT CASSIQGGNQPQHF
TRBJ2-3 TRBV7-2 . . TGTGCCAGCAGCGTTGGCCCGCCAGATACGCAGTATTTT CASSVGPPDTQYF
TRBJ2-3 TRBV20-1 . . TGCAGTGCTCGGGTCGCAGATACGCAGTATTTT CSARVADTQYF
TRBJ2-6 TRBV5-1 TRBD1 . TGCGCCAGCAGGACAGGGGGCGAAGACAACGTCCTGACTTTC CASRTGGEDNVLTF
TRBJ2-4 TRBV5-4 . . TGTGCCAGCAGCTTGGGGGCCCTGGACCAAAACATTCAGTACTTC CASSLGALDQNIQYF
TRBJ2-5 TRBV9 TRBD2 . TGTGCCAGCAGCCCCGGGGGGGATATAGAGACCCAGTACTTC CASSPGGDIETQYF
TRBJ1-2 TRBV7-2 TRBD1 once TGTGCCAGCAGCTTCACACAGGGGGCGGGTGGCTACACCTTC CASSFTQGAGGYTF
TRBJ2-1 TRBV7-9 TRBD2 . TGTGCCAGCAGCTTCGGGGGGAGCTCCTACAATGAGCAGTTCTTC CASSFGGSSYNEQFF
TRBJ1-5 TRBV7-2 . once TGTGCCAGCAGCGAATACAATCAGCCCCAGCATTTT CASSEYNQPQHF
TRBJ2-1 TRBV6-1 . . TGTGCCAGCAGTGGAAGTGGGACTAATGAGCAGTTCTTC CASSGSGTNEQFF
TRBJ2-3 TRBV4-2 TRBD2 . TGTGCCAGCAGCCCCGGGCTAGCGGAAGGAGGAGATACGCAGTATTTT CASSPGLAEGGDTQYF
TRBJ1-1 TRBV7-2 TRBD1 . TGTGCCAGCAGCGCCAGGGGGCTAGACGGCACTGAAGCTTTCTTT CASSARGLDGTEAFF